These 8 T cell receptor beta chains were sequenced from one sample in a study of read filtering for tumor transcriptome and immune sequencing. From roughly 390 ng of RNA, a library with molecular barcoded alpha/delta and beta/gamma adaptors was made. MiXCR was run by TCRdb on the reads, yielding one entry per CDR3 protein. The repertoire holds about 57,000 distinct CDR3 sequences, with 20% to 25% as singletons. Sequencing input: a population of CD138-negative cells sorted from bone marrow. The receptors stem from a donor at least 40 years old with multiple myeloma.

This clonotype was found many times. DNA for the CDR3: TGCGCCAGCCTTAGCGGGAGAGACGACGACAATGAGCAGTTCTTC. It specifies CASLSGRDDDNEQFF. The chain carries TRBV10-2 and TRBJ2-1, with 9 bases that match TRBD2. The CDR3 has 15 residues. The germline V gene encodes CDR1 WSHSY and CDR2 SAAADI. Trimming took 8 bases from V and 5 from J; bases not matched to a gene: 10.

The gene calls are TRBV6-2 or TRBV6-3 and TRBJ1-5; 7 nucleotides align to TRBD1. This CDR3 spans 17 amino acids. Unmatched junction bases numbered 9, after V lost 4 bases and J lost 0 bases. Germline V CDR1 and CDR2: MNHEY, SVGEGT. This chain's CDR3 is CASSCHRTGNSNQPQHF. Written as DNA, the CDR3 is TGTGCCAGCAGTTGTCACAGGACAGGAAATAGCAATCAGCCCCAGCATTTT.

In the case of this clonotype: Here the CDR3 omits its conserved ending phenylalanine or tryptophan, so a read error is the likely source. This chain uses TRBV12-3 or TRBV12-4 with TRBJ2-1; TRBD2 matches at 8 bases. The CDR3 loop spans 14 amino acids. Trimming took 6 bases from V and 4 from J; bases not matched to a gene: 5. Written as DNA, the CDR3 is TGTGCCAGCAGGAGCGGGAGTAGTTACAATGAGCAGTTCCTC. Translating gives CASRSGSSYNEQFL.

The chain uses TRBV29-1 and TRBJ1-2; no clear D gene. This CDR3 is built from 13 residues. Looked up from germline, CDR1 is SQVTM and CDR2 is ANQGSEA. Trimming removed 0 bases at V and 0 bases at J, with 5 bases between. The CDR3 region is CSVEDGTNYGYTF. The DNA of the CDR3 is TGCAGCGTTGAAGATGGGACTAACTATGGCTACACCTTC.

As for this clonotype: A read error may explain this, as a much larger clone is one base away. The rearrangement joins TRBV19 to TRBJ2-3, with D perhaps matching TRBD2 (5 bases). Germline V gives CDR1 LNHDA, CDR2 SQIVND (reference sequence). This CDR3 is 14 amino acids long. The DNA for the CDR3 is TGTGCCGGTAGTCTTCGGGGAGAGGCAGATACGCAGTATTTT. Residues: CAGSLRGEADTQYF.

Many counts were recorded for this clonotype. V gene TRBV15 combines with J gene TRBJ2-1, with no clear D. CDR1 is LNHNV and CDR2 is YYDKDF in the germline V gene (reference sequence). The V end lost 0 bases, the J end lost 3 bases, and 6 bases lay between the germline ends. The CDR3 extends over 14 amino acids. In nucleotides, the CDR3 is TGTGCCACCAGCAGAGATAGGGTCTACAATGAGCAGTTCTTC. This sequence encodes CATSRDRVYNEQFF.

With regard to this clonotype: This may be a read error, as it is one base from a much larger clone. The gene calls are TRBV7-3 and TRBJ2-5; 7 bases map to TRBD2. Germline V gene sequence: CDR1 SGHTA, CDR2 FQGTGA. The J segment lost 7 bases and the V segment lost 5 bases, leaving 10 bases of the junction unmatched. The CDR3 is 14 residues long. The CDR3 sequence is CASSPMGGRGTQYF. The DNA of the CDR3 is TGTGCCAGCAGCCCCATGGGGGGGAGAGGGACCCAGTACTTC.

The chain employs TRBV24-1 and TRBJ1-5; the D gene is possibly TRBD1 (6 bases). This CDR3 contains 15 residues. Germline V lookup: CDR1 KGHDR, CDR2 SFDVKD. The V end lost 7 bases, the J end lost 0 bases, and 12 bases lay between the germline ends. CDR3 in amino acids: CATSGTSDSNQPQHF. CDR3 nucleotides: TGTGCCACCAGCGGGACAAGTGATAGCAATCAGCCCCAGCATTTT.